This T cell receptor (beta chain) was sequenced during a study of blood T cell repertoires in COVID-19. Deletions cut 6 bases from V and 5 bases from J, with 16 bases between. CDR1 and CDR2 (germline): SQVTM, ANQGSEA. The CDR3 has 13 residues. Under the authors' procedure: It was from reference gene primer amplification that nucleated cell counts were estimated. Some clones are missing from TCRdb's copy, which holds only in-frame ones; the method was immunoSEQ multiplex PCR. That table gives V, J and clone size, and the DNA gave D and trimming. The data contain around 100,000 clones, about nine tenths of them seen just once; the ten biggest clones take up 3.5% to 5.5%.

This clonotype originated in a man between 35 and 55 years old with acute or convalescent COVID-19. The material sequenced was peripheral blood. The chain uses TRBV29-1 and TRBJ1-2; unclear D gene. CDR3 sequence reads: CSVDTDTHYGYTF. CDR3 coding DNA: TGCAGCGTCGACACCGACACTCATTATGGCTACACCTTC.